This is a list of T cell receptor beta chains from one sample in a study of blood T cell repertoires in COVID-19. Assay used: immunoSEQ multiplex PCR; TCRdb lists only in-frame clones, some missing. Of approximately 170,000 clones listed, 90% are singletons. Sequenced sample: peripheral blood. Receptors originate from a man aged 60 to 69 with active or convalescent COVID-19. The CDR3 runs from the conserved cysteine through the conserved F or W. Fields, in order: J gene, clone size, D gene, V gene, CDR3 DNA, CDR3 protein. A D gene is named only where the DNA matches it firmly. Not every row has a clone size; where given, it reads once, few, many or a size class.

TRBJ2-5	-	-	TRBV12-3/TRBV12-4	TGTGCCAGCAGGGGCAGCCAGTCGACCCAGTACTTC	CASRGSQSTQYF
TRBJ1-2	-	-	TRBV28	TGTGCCAGCAGTTCCTCGGACAGAAAGGATGGCTACACCTTC	CASSSSDRKDGYTF
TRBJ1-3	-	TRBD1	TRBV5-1	TGCGCCAGCAGCTTTACAGGGGAAGCTGGAAACACCATATATTTT	CASSFTGEAGNTIYF
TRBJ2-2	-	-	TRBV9	TGTGCCAGCAGCGTAGAGGGAGCTATTACCGGGGAGCTGTTTTTT	CASSVEGAITGELFF
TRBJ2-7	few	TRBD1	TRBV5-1	TGCGCCAGCAGCAAACGGACAGGGAGCTCCTACGAGCAGTACTTC	CASSKRTGSSYEQYF
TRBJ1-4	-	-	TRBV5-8	TGTGCCAGCAGCCTACAGTTCGGGGTCCTTAATGAAAAACTGTTTTTT	CASSLQFGVLNEKLFF
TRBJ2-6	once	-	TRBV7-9	TGTGCCAGCAGCTTAGCGGTGGGCTCTCCCGGGGCCAACGTCCTGACTTTC	CASSLAVGSPGANVLTF
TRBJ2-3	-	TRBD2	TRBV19	TGTGCCAGTAGGTTGACTAGCGGGATTTCAGATACGCAGTATTTT	CASRLTSGISDTQYF
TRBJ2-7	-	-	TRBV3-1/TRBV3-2	TGTGCCAGCAGCCAAGTCCCCGACAGAACCTACGAGCAGTACTTC	CASSQVPDRTYEQYF
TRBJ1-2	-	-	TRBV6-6	TGTGCCAGCAGTTACTCGTCATCAGGTCTCTATGGCTACACCTTC	CASSYSSSGLYGYTF
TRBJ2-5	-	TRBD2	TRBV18	TGTGCCAGCTCTTCGAGACTAGCAGAGACCCAGTACTTC	CASSSRLAETQYF
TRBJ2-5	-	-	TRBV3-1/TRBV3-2	TGTGCCAGCAGCCAAGAAATTAGTTTGCAGACCCAGTACTTC	CASSQEISLQTQYF
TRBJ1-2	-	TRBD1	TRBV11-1	TGTGCCAGCAGCCATCAGACCGACAGGGGTGAAGGCTACACCTTC	CASSHQTDRGEGYTF
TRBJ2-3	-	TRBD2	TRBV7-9	TGTGCCAGCAGCTCTTGGACTAGCGGCACAGATACGCAGTATTTT	CASSSWTSGTDTQYF
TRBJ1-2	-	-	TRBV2	TGTGCCAGCAGGGGAGGGCATGAGGTCGGTGGCTACACCTTC	CASRGGHEVGGYTF
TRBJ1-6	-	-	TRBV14	TGTGCCAGCAGCCATCGCTATAATTCACCCCTCCACTTT	CASSHRYNSPLHF
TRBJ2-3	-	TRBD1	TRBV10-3	TGTGCCATCAGTGGTCGACAGGGTGGTTTAGCAGATACGCAGTATTTT	CAISGRQGGLADTQYF
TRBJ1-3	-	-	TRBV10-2	TGCGCCAGCAGCACTACGGGACTCTCTGGAAACACCATATATTTT	CASSTTGLSGNTIYF
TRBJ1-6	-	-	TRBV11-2	TGTGCCAGCAGCCCCAGGGTGGCAGATTCACCCCTCCACTTT	CASSPRVADSPLHF
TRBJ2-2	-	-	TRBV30	TGTGCCTGGAGTGGGGGCGGCGCAGGGGAGCTGTTTTTT	CAWSGGGAGELFF
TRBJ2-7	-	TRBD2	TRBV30	TGTGCCTGGAGTAGGGGCGGGAGTGGTGTCGACGAGCAGTACTTC	CAWSRGGSGVDEQYF
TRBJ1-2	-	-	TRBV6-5	TGTGCCAGCAGTTACCGGGTAGACTATGGCTACACCTTC	CASSYRVDYGYTF
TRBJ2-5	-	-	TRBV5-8	TGTGCCACCCCCCCGGGGAGAAGAGAGACCCAGTACTTC	CATPPGRRETQYF
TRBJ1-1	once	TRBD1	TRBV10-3	TGTGCCATCAAAGGACAGGGGTCGGGCACTGGTGCTTTCTTT	CAIKGQGSGTGAFF
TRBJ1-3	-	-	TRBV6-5	TGTGCCAGCACTGCCAGACAGGCGAAAGGAAACACCATATATTTT	CASTARQAKGNTIYF
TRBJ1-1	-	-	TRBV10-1	TGCGCCAGCAGTGATAGCGGGACACCTGAAGCTTTCTTT	CASSDSGTPEAFF
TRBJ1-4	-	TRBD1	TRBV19	TGTGCCAGTAGTACGGGACAGGGTGGTGAAAAACTGTTTTTT	CASSTGQGGEKLFF
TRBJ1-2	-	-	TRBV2	TGTGCCAGCAGTGAAGGTGAGCTCTATGGCTACACCTTC	CASSEGELYGYTF
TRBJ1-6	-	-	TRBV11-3	TGTGCCAGCAGCTTGGAGGGAACAAATTCACCCCTCCACTTT	CASSLEGTNSPLHF
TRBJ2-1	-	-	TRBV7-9	TGTGCCAGCAGCTCCCAAGGACAACGCAATGAGCAGTTCTTC	CASSSQGQRNEQFF
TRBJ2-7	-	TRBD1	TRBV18	TGTGCCAGCTCATTCGGGACAGGGGACTACGAGCAGTACTTC	CASSFGTGDYEQYF
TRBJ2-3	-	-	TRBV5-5	TGTGCCAGCAGCCTCCCGTTGCGGGCAAGCACAGATACGCAGTATTTT	CASSLPLRASTDTQYF
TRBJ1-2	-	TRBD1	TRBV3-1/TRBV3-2	TGTGCCAGCAGCCAATCAGGGGGCCTTGGCTATGGCTACACCTTC	CASSQSGGLGYGYTF
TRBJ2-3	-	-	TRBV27	TGTGCCAGCAGTTTTTCATGGAGGACTACCGGCACAGATACGCAGTATTTT	CASSFSWRTTGTDTQYF
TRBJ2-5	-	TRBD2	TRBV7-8	TGTGCCAGCAGCTCCCCCTCGGGGGGGGGCCCGGGGACCCAGTACTTC	CASSSPSGGGPGTQYF
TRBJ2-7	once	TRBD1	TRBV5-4	TGTGCCAGCAGCCCTCGGGGCGGGACAGGGCTCGTCGAGCAGTACTTC	CASSPRGGTGLVEQYF
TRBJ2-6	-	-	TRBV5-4	TGTGCCAGCAGCTTGGGAGGGAGAGCTGGGGCCAACGTCCTGACTTTC	CASSLGGRAGANVLTF
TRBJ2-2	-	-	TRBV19	TGTGCCAGTAGTATAGGTCAAACGAACACCGGGGAGCTGTTTTTT	CASSIGQTNTGELFF
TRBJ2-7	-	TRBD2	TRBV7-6	TGTGCCAGCAGTCTTAGCGGGGGGGCCCCTCACGAGCAGTACTTC	CASSLSGGAPHEQYF
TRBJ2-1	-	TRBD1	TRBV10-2	TGCGCCAGCAGTGGGACAGGGAGGTTCCGTGGGGGTGAGCAGTTCTTC	CASSGTGRFRGGEQFF
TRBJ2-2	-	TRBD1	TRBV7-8	TGTGCCAGCAGCCCGGGACAGGCGCCTTTGGCCGGGGAGCTGTTTTTT	CASSPGQAPLAGELFF
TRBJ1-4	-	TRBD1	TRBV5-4	TGTGCCAGCAGTAGAGACAGGGATGAAAAACTGTTTTTT	CASSRDRDEKLFF
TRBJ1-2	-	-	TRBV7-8	TGTGCCAGCAGCTTAGGACAGGAAGCTAACTATGGCTACACCTTC	CASSLGQEANYGYTF
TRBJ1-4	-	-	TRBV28	TGTGCCAGCAGTTTGGACAGCGAAGTAGGAAAACTGTTTTTT	CASSLDSEVGKLFF
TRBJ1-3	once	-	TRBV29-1	TGCAGCGCAAGACTGATGAGCTCTGGAAACACCATATATTTT	CSARLMSSGNTIYF
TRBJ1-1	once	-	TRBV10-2	TGCGCCAGCAGACAAACCCCGAACACTGAAGCTTTCTTT	CASRQTPNTEAFF
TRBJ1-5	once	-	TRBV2	TGTGCCAGCAGTGAAGTCGGCAGGGTCTACAATCAGCCCCAGCATTTT	CASSEVGRVYNQPQHF
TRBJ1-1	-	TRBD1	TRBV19	TGTGCCAGTAGCTACGGGACAGGGGGCAGGTACACTGAAGCTTTCTTT	CASSYGTGGRYTEAFF
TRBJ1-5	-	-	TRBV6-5	TGTGCCAGCAGTTGGCTTATCAATCAGCCCCAGCATTTT	CASSWLINQPQHF
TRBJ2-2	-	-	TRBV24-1	TGTGCCACCATGTCATTGAACACCGGGGAGCTGTTTTTT	CATMSLNTGELFF
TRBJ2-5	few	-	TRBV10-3	TGTGCCATCAGTGATGGAAGAGGGTTCCAAGAGACCCAGTACTTC	CAISDGRGFQETQYF
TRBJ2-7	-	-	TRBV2	TGTGCCAGCAGTCGTCAGAACTACGAGCAGTACTTC	CASSRQNYEQYF
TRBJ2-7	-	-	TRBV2	TGTGCCAGCAGTGGTCAGGGGCGCAGGAACGAGCAGTACTTC	CASSGQGRRNEQYF
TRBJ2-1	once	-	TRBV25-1	TGTGCCAGCACCGGGATTCTCTTGGGCGGATCGCACAATGAGCAGTTCTTC	CASTGILLGGSHNEQFF
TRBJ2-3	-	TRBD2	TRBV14	TGTGCCAGCAGCCTCCAGGGGGTGACTAGCGGGAGTCATACGCAGTATTTT	CASSLQGVTSGSHTQYF